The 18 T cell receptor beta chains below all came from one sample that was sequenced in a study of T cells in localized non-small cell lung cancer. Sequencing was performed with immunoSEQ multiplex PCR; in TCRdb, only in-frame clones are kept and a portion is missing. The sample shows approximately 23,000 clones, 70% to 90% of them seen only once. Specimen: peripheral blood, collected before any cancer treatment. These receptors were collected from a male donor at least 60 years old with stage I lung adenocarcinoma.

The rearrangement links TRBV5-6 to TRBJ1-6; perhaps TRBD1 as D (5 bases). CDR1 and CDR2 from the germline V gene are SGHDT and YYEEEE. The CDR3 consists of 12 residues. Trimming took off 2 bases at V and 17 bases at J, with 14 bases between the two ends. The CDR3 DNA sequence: TGTGCCAGCAGCTTCCCCTCGGGGCCAGTCCACTTT. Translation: CASSFPSGPVHF.

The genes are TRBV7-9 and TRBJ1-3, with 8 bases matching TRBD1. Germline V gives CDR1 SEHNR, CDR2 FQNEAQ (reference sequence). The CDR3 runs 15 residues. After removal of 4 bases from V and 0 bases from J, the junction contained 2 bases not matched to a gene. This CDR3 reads CASSWTGSSGNTIYF. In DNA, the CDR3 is TGTGCCAGCAGCTGGACAGGGTCCTCTGGAAACACCATATATTTT.

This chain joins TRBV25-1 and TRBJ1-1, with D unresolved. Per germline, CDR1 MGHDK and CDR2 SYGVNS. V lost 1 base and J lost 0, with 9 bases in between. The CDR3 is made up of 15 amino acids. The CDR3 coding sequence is TGTGCCAGCAGTGAATCCAGCGGGATGAACACTGAAGCTTTCTTT. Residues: CASSESSGMNTEAFF.

This chain's CDR3 is CASSWGLAGGNEQFF. CDR3 in DNA: TGTGCCAGCAGCTGGGGACTAGCGGGTGGGAATGAGCAGTTCTTC. The chain uses TRBV5-4 and TRBJ2-1; 12 bases align to TRBD2. This CDR3 spans 15 amino acids. Germline CDR1 reads SGHNT; CDR2 reads YYREEE (reference sequence). V was clipped by 3 bases and J by 7 bases; unmatched bases: 5.

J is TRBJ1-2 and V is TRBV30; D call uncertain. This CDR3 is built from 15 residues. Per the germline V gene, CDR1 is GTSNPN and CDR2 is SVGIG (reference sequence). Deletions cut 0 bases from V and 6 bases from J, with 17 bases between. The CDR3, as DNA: TGTGCCTGGAGTGTACTGAAGGGTGTCGCAAATGGCTACACCTTC. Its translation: CAWSVLKGVANGYTF.

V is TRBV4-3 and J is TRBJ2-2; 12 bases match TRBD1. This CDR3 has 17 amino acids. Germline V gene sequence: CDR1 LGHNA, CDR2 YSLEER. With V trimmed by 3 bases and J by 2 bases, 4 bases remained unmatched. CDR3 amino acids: CASSQGQGARNTGELFF. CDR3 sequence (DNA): TGCGCCAGCAGCCAGGGACAGGGGGCGAGAAACACCGGGGAGCTGTTTTTT.

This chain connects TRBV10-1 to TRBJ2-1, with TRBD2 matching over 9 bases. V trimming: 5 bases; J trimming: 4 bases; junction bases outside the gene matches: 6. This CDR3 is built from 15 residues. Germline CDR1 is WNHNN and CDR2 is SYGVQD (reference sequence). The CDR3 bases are TGCGCCAGCAGTCATAGCGGGAGTCTGTACAATGAGCAGTTCTTC. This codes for CASSHSGSLYNEQFF.

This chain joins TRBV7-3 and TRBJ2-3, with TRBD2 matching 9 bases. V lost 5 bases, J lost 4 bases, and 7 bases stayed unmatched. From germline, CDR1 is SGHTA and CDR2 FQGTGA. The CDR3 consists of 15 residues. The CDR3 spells CASSRAGGSSDTQYF. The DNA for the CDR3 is TGTGCCAGCAGCAGAGCGGGGGGAAGCTCAGATACGCAGTATTTT.

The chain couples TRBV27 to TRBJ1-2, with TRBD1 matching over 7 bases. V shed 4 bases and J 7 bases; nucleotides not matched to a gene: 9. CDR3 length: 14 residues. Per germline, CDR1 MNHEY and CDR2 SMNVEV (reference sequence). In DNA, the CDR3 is TGTGCCAGCAGTTATAGAACAGGGGTTGGTGGCTACACCTTC. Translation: CASSYRTGVGGYTF.

The CDR3 DNA is TGTGCCAGTAGTGCAGACTACTACAATGAGCAGTTCTTC. Translated: CASSADYYNEQFF. This chain connects TRBV19 to TRBJ2-1; D perhaps matches TRBD2 (5 bases). V was shortened by 5 bases and J by 3 bases, with 8 bases between the two germline ends. Germline lookup yields CDR1 LNHDA and CDR2 SQIVND (reference sequence). The CDR3 is 13 amino acids.

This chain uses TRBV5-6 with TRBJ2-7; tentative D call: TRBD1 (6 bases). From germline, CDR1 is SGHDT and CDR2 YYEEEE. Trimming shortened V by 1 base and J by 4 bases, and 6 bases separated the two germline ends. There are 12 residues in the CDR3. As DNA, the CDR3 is TGTGCCAGCAGCTTGACAGGGTACGAGCAGTACTTC. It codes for CASSLTGYEQYF.

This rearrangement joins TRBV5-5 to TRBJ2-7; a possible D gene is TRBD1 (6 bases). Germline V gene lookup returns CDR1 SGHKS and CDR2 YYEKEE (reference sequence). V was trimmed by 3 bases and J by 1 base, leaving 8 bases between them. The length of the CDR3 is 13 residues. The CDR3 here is CASSSGQSYEQYF. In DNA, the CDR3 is TGTGCCAGCAGCTCCGGACAGTCCTACGAGCAGTACTTC. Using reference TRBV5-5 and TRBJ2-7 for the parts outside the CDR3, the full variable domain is DAGVTQSPTHLIKTRGQQVTLRCSPISGHKSVSWYQQVLGQGPQFIFQYYEKEERGRGNFPDRFSARQFPNYSSELNVNALLLGDSALYLCASSSGQSYEQYFGPGTRLTVT.

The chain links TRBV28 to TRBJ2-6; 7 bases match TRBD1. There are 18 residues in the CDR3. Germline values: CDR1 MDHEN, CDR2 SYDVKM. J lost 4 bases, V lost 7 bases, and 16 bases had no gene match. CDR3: CASTSDRPPPQGANVLTF. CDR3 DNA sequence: TGTGCCAGCACCTCGGACAGGCCGCCCCCACAAGGGGCCAACGTCCTGACTTTC.

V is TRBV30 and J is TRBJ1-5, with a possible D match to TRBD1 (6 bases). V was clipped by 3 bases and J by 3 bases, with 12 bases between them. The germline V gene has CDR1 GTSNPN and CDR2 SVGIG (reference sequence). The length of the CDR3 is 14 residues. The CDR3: CAWRTGQPNQPQHF. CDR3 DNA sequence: TGTGCCTGGAGGACTGGACAGCCCAATCAGCCCCAGCATTTT.

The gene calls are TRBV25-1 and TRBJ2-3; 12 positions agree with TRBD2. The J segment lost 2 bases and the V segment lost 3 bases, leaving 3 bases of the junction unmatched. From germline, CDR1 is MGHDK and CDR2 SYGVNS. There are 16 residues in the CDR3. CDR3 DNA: TGTGCCAGCAGTGAGACTAGCGGGGGAAACACAGATACGCAGTATTTT. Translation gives CASSETSGGNTDTQYF.

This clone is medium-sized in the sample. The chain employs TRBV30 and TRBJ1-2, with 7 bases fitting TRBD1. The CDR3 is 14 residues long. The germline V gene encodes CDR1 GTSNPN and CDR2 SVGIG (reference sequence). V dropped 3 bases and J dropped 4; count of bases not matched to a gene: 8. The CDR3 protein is CAWSDMTGFYGYTF. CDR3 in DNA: TGTGCCTGGAGCGATATGACAGGGTTCTATGGCTACACCTTC.

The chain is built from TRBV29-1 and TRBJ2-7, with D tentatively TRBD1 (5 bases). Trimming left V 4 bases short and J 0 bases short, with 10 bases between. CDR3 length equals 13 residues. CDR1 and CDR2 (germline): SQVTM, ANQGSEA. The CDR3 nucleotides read TGCAGCGTTGGCAGGGATGGCTCCTACGAGCAGTACTTC. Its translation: CSVGRDGSYEQYF.

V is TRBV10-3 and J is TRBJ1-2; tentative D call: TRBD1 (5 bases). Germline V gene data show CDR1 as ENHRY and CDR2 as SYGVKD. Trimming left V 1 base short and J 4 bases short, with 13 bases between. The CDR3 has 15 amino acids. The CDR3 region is CAISELGGSSYGYTF. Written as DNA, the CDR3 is TGTGCCATCAGTGAGTTGGGGGGTTCCTCCTATGGCTACACCTTC.